The 2 T cell receptor beta chains presented below share a single source sample, sequenced in a study of circulating CD8 cells and anti-PD-1 response in melanoma. Live CD3+CD8+TCRalphabeta+ cells were sorted into four subsets by PD-1 and/or TIGIT. The QIAseq Immune Repertoire TCR panel built the libraries from about 16 ng of total RNA. TCRdb reprocessed the reads with MiXCR, giving one entry per CDR3 protein. Among 1,300 or so distinct CDR3 sequences, 8% to 13% were seen once, and the ten largest hold approximately 14%. Sequencing was performed on CD8+ T cells from PBMCs, taken at baseline or after one month of anti-PD-1 therapy (not recorded which). The receptor source for this set is a human donor with melanoma.

This clonotype ranks as medium-sized. This CDR3 reads CASSQGGDYEQYF. DNA for the CDR3: TGTGCCAGCAGCCAAGGTGGTGACTACGAGCAGTACTTC. This chain connects TRBV3-1 to TRBJ2-7; D not certain. Germline V gene lookup returns CDR1 LGHDT and CDR2 YNNKEL (reference sequence). Deletions cut 1 base from V and 3 bases from J, with 7 bases between. CDR3 length equals 13 residues.

By sample share, this clonotype is large. CDR3: CASSHGTAYEQYF. The DNA of the CDR3 is TGTGCCAGCAGTCACGGGACAGCCTACGAGCAGTACTTC. This chain links TRBV27 with TRBJ2-7; 7 nucleotides match TRBD1. Per germline, CDR1 MNHEY and CDR2 SMNVEV (reference sequence). CDR3 length equals 13 residues. V lost 5 bases, J lost 2 bases, and 3 bases stayed unmatched.